Reported below is one TCR beta chain. One entry per CDR3 protein results from TCRdb running MiXCR on the RT-PCR reads. The data hold approximately 720,000 distinct CDR3 sequences, with more than 13% observed a single time. The V segment lost 6 bases and the J segment 8 bases; nucleotides outside the gene matches: 9. The CDR3 has 14 residues. Germline CDR1 KGHSH, CDR2 LQKENI. The chain uses TRBV18 and TRBJ1-4; 7 bases align to TRBD1. Input material: memory CD4+ T cells from blood. This clonotype was sampled from a female donor in good health, serving as a healthy control. The CDR3 reads CASSPGTAYEKLFF. CDR3 DNA sequence: TGTGCCAGCTCTCCCGGGACAGCATACGAAAAACTGTTTTTT.